Below are 30 T cell receptor beta chains sequenced from a single sample in a study of T cell responses to AZD1222 COVID-19 vaccine. Sequencing used immunoSEQ multiplex PCR; TCRdb keeps in-frame clones, though not all of them. The sample yields 140,000 to 150,000 clones, 85% to 90% seen once. Sequencing was performed on peripheral blood, taken on day 0 of AZD1222 vaccination. All receptors derive from an adult in good health.

The rearrangement uses TRBV6-4 and TRBJ1-1, with TRBD1 as a possible D gene (5 bases). The germline CDR1 and CDR2 sequences are MRHNA and SNTAGT. The CDR3 spans 13 residues. V was pared by 7 bases and J by 4 bases, with 13 bases between. The CDR3 reads CASNQGGGTEAFF. CDR3 nucleotide sequence: TGTGCCAGCAACCAGGGAGGCGGCACTGAAGCTTTCTTT.

The CDR3, as DNA: TGTGCCAGCAGTAACAGACAGGGGAGGTACGAGCAGTACTTC. As protein: CASSNRQGRYEQYF. This chain links TRBV28 with TRBJ2-7; 8 nucleotides line up with TRBD1. J gave up 4 bases and V 5 bases, and 7 bases lay outside the gene matches. This CDR3 is built from 14 residues. The germline V gene encodes CDR1 MDHEN and CDR2 SYDVKM.

The J gene is TRBJ1-1, the V gene TRBV30; D ambiguous. The germline V gene encodes CDR1 GTSNPN and CDR2 SVGIG (reference sequence). V lost 2 bases and J lost 11, with 15 bases in between. The CDR3 is 12 amino acids. CDR3 bases: TGTGCCTGGAGTTCCGGGGAGCGGGCCGCTTTCTTT. It is translated as CAWSSGERAAFF.

V usage is TRBV4-1 and J usage is TRBJ1-5, with D unresolved. V was pared by 1 base and J by 7 bases, with 11 bases between. Germline CDR1 is MGHRA and CDR2 is YSYEKL. The CDR3 runs 14 residues. The CDR3 region is CASSQVGSLQPQHF. DNA of the CDR3: TGCGCCAGCAGCCAAGTGGGCAGTTTACAGCCCCAGCATTTT.

The V gene is TRBV5-6, the J gene TRBJ2-6; D is unresolved. Germline V gene data show CDR1 as SGHDT and CDR2 as YYEEEE. Trimming removed 6 bases at V and 0 bases at J, with 7 bases between. This CDR3 is built from 14 residues. The CDR3, as DNA: TGTGCCAGCACCCGTCTCTCTGGGGCCAACGTCCTGACTTTC. Amino acid sequence: CASTRLSGANVLTF.

The CDR3, as DNA: TGCGCCAGCAGTCGCTCTGGGGCCAACGTCCTGACTTTC. Amino acid sequence: CASSRSGANVLTF. The chain has TRBV10-1 and TRBJ2-6; D uncertain. Germline loops: CDR1 WNHNN, CDR2 SYGVQD (reference sequence). Trimming took 5 bases from V and 0 from J, leaving 2 bases between them. This CDR3 has 13 amino acids.

V is TRBV7-9 and J is TRBJ1-1; D is possibly TRBD1 (5 bases). The length of the CDR3 is 17 residues. From germline, CDR1 is SEHNR and CDR2 FQNEAQ (reference sequence). Trimming left V 4 bases short and J 0 bases short, with 18 bases between. The CDR3 loop reads CASSSLRGRSLNTEAFF. The CDR3 nucleotides are TGTGCCAGCAGCTCCCTCCGGGGCCGTAGCTTGAACACTGAAGCTTTCTTT.

The chain employs TRBV7-2 and TRBJ2-1; 7 nucleotides line up with TRBD1. Trimming took 0 bases from V and 3 from J; bases not matched to a gene: 2. Germline-derived CDR1 and CDR2 are SGHTA and FQGNSA. The CDR3 runs to 15 residues. The CDR3 DNA follows: TGTGCCAGCAGCTTAGCGGGACAGAACTACAATGAGCAGTTCTTC. Encoded protein: CASSLAGQNYNEQFF.

The chain carries TRBV7-8 and TRBJ2-1, with D possibly being TRBD1 (6 bases). V lost 3 bases and J 1 base, leaving 10 bases between the germline ends. The V gene's germline CDR1 is SGHVS and CDR2 FQNEAQ. The CDR3 spans 15 residues. CDR3 in DNA: TGTGCCAGCAGCTTTGAGGGGGATTCCTACAATGAGCAGTTCTTC. Residues: CASSFEGDSYNEQFF.

Only one count was recorded for this clone. The chain carries TRBV18 and TRBJ2-7; D might be TRBD2 (6 bases). Looked up from germline, CDR1 is KGHSH and CDR2 is LQKENI. V shed 1 base and J shed 6 bases, with 10 bases lying between them. The CDR3 sequence is 13 residues long. The CDR3 reads CASSPLDGSEQYF. The CDR3 bases are TGTGCCAGCTCACCACTTGACGGGAGCGAGCAGTACTTC.

The genes are TRBV30 and TRBJ2-1, with D tentatively TRBD2 (6 bases). The germline gives CDR1 GTSNPN, CDR2 SVGIG (reference sequence). The CDR3 consists of 16 residues. Trimming removed 2 bases from V and 0 bases from J, with 14 bases in between. CDR3 nucleotide sequence: TGTGCCTGGAGTATATTTGGGGGGAACTCCTACAATGAGCAGTTCTTC. Its protein is CAWSIFGGNSYNEQFF.

The sample holds one count of this clone. The V gene is TRBV12-3 or TRBV12-4, the J gene TRBJ1-1; D not resolved. CDR3 length: 11 amino acids. Between the trimmed V and J ends, which lost 1 base and 8 bases, there was a span of 5 bases. This CDR3 is CASSLGREAFF. The CDR3 DNA reads as TGTGCCAGCAGTTTAGGGAGGGAAGCTTTCTTT.

V is TRBV19 and J is TRBJ2-7; 7 nucleotides agree with TRBD1. Per the germline V gene, CDR1 is LNHDA and CDR2 is SQIVND (reference sequence). V lost 1 base, J lost 1 base, and 4 bases stayed unmatched. This CDR3 is 15 amino acids long. The CDR3 here is CASSIGVGQSYEQYF. In nucleotides, the CDR3 is TGTGCCAGTAGTATAGGCGTGGGACAGTCCTACGAGCAGTACTTC.

The genes are TRBV5-1 and TRBJ1-2; D call uncertain. V dropped 1 base and J dropped 8 bases, with 15 bases sitting between them. The length of the CDR3 is 14 residues. The germline V gene has CDR1 SGHRS and CDR2 YFSETQ. In nucleotides, the CDR3 is TGCGCCAGCAGCTTGAGTGCAGGAGGTCACGGCTACACCTTC. Translating gives CASSLSAGGHGYTF.

The chain links TRBV5-1 to TRBJ1-1, with TRBD1 matching over 10 bases. V lost 7 bases, J lost 0 bases, and 6 bases stayed unmatched. Germline assignment: CDR1 SGHRS and CDR2 YFSETQ. The CDR3 covers 15 residues. The CDR3 sequence: CASFRTGGMNTEAFF. CDR3 nucleotide sequence: TGCGCCAGCTTTAGGACAGGGGGGATGAACACTGAAGCTTTCTTT.

The chain is built from TRBV7-8 and TRBJ2-7; no definite D call. The CDR3 consists of 14 residues. V shed 1 base and J shed 5 bases, with 12 bases lying between them. The germline V gene has CDR1 SGHVS and CDR2 FQNEAQ. The DNA for the CDR3 is TGTGCCAGCAGCTTAGGACGGAGAAGAGACGAGCAGTACTTC. This gives the protein CASSLGRRRDEQYF.

The chain employs TRBV11-2 and TRBJ1-2, with 9 bases identical to TRBD1. The CDR3 sequence is 18 residues long. Unmatched junction bases numbered 8, after V lost 0 bases and J lost 0 bases. CDR1 SGHAT and CDR2 FQNNGV come from the germline V gene. Here the CDR3 reads CASSLDPGTGIANYGYTF. The CDR3 nucleotides read TGTGCCAGCAGCTTAGATCCCGGGACAGGGATAGCTAACTATGGCTACACCTTC.

The rearrangement joins TRBV5-1 to TRBJ1-2; weak D call: TRBD1 (5 bases). Trimming took 0 bases from V and 4 from J, leaving 7 bases between them. The CDR3 length is 13 residues. Germline lookup yields CDR1 SGHRS and CDR2 YFSETQ. The CDR3 region is CASSLVGTYGYTF. The CDR3 DNA follows: TGCGCCAGCAGCTTGGTTGGGACCTATGGCTACACCTTC.

CDR3 bases: TGTGCCAGCAGCTTAGTCTCCGGGGGGCGAGCTCAAGAGACCCAGTACTTC. This sequence encodes CASSLVSGGRAQETQYF. V gene TRBV11-2 combines with J gene TRBJ2-5; a possible D gene is TRBD2 (7 bases). V lost 1 base, J lost 2 bases, and 17 bases lay in between. The CDR3 contains 17 residues. Per germline, CDR1 SGHAT and CDR2 FQNNGV. The full variable domain, rest sourced from reference TRBV11-2 and TRBJ2-5, is EAGVAQSPRYKIIEKRQSVAFWCNPISGHATLYWYQQILGQGPKLLIQFQNNGVVDDSQLPKDRFSAERLKGVDSTLKIQPAKLEDSAVYLCASSLVSGGRAQETQYFGPGTRLLVL.

The J gene is TRBJ1-5, the V gene TRBV27; D is ambiguous. CDR3 length: 13 amino acids. The V end lost 4 bases, the J end lost 5 bases, and 9 bases lay between the germline ends. The germline gives CDR1 MNHEY, CDR2 SMNVEV (reference sequence). The CDR3 bases are TGTGCCAGCAGTTCAAGGCAGTATCAGCCCCAGCATTTT. It translates to CASSSRQYQPQHF.

This chain links TRBV10-1 with TRBJ2-1; D possibly corresponds to TRBD1 (6 bases). The V and J ends lost 3 bases and 10 bases respectively, with 13 bases between them. CDR1 is WNHNN, CDR2 SYGVQD, per germline (reference sequence). The CDR3 length is 13 residues. The CDR3 protein is CASSENGGGEQFF. The CDR3 region has the DNA TGCGCCAGCAGTGAAAATGGTGGGGGCGAGCAGTTCTTC.

The genes are TRBV29-1 and TRBJ2-1; TRBD2 aligns across 15 bases. Losses at the gene ends were 5 bases for V and 0 bases for J; bases not matched to a gene: 5. Germline CDR1 and CDR2: SQVTM and ANQGSEA. This CDR3 spans 17 amino acids. CDR3 nucleotide sequence: TGCAGCGTTAATGGACTAGCGGGGGGGAACTCCTACAATGAGCAGTTCTTC. Encoded protein: CSVNGLAGGNSYNEQFF.

V and J are TRBV6-5 and TRBJ1-5; D unclear. Germline V gene sequence: CDR1 MNHEY, CDR2 SVGAGI. The V end lost 7 bases, the J end lost 1 base, and 8 bases lay between the germline ends. This CDR3 has 13 residues. CDR3 nucleotides: TGTGCCAGCACGGGAGAGAGCAATCAGCCCCAGCATTTT. This gives the protein CASTGESNQPQHF.

The V and J genes are TRBV18 and TRBJ2-5; 11 positions match TRBD2. CDR3 length equals 16 residues. From germline, CDR1 is KGHSH and CDR2 LQKENI. After removal of 6 bases from V and 4 bases from J, the junction contained 10 bases not matched to a gene. Here the CDR3 reads CASSRLAGGPRETQYF. CDR3 coding DNA: TGTGCCAGCTCTCGGTTAGCGGGGGGGCCGAGAGAGACCCAGTACTTC.

The chain links TRBV30 to TRBJ1-5, with D unresolved. Germline lookup yields CDR1 GTSNPN and CDR2 SVGIG (reference sequence). CDR3 length: 14 amino acids. V was cut by 2 bases and J by 3 bases, with 11 bases left in between. Here the CDR3 reads CAWSPGNLNQPQHF. CDR3 coding DNA: TGTGCCTGGAGTCCCGGGAATCTCAATCAGCCCCAGCATTTT.

This rearrangement joins TRBV5-6 to TRBJ1-6; no definite D call. V lost 4 bases, J lost 9 bases, and 11 bases lay in between. The CDR3 is 13 amino acids. Germline V gene lookup returns CDR1 SGHDT and CDR2 YYEEEE. The CDR3 loop reads CASSPSQSSPLHF. The CDR3 region has the DNA TGTGCCAGCAGCCCGTCACAGAGTTCACCCCTCCACTTT.

The CDR3 DNA reads TGTGCCAGTAGTGATATCTCGGACAATGAAAAACTGTTTTTT. This gives the protein CASSDISDNEKLFF. The J gene is TRBJ1-4, the V gene TRBV19; D is uncertain. This CDR3 has 14 residues. V was shortened by 5 bases and J by 5 bases, with 12 bases between the two germline ends. CDR1 and CDR2 (germline): LNHDA, SQIVND (reference sequence). Full variable domain (remainder filled in from reference TRBV19 and TRBJ1-4): DGGITQSPKYLFRKEGQNVTLSCEQNLNHDAMYWYRQDPGQGLRLIYYSQIVNDFQKGDIAEGYSVSREKKESFPLTVTSAQKNPTAFYLCASSDISDNEKLFFGSGTQLSVL.

The chain couples TRBV14 to TRBJ2-3, with D possibly matching TRBD1 (5 bases). CDR1 SGHDN and CDR2 FVKESK come from the germline V gene. V was cut by 0 bases and J by 4 bases, with 8 bases left in between. The CDR3 spans 14 residues. CDR3 bases: TGTGCCAGCAGCCAAGAGGGGCCGGCAGATACGCAGTATTTT. Its protein product is CASSQEGPADTQYF.

This clone was observed once. The rearrangement links TRBV7-3 to TRBJ1-5; D not certain. The CDR3 length is 13 residues. V was pared by 5 bases and J by 7 bases, with 12 bases between. Germline loops: CDR1 SGHTA, CDR2 FQGTGA. This chain's CDR3 is CASSLSHGQPQHF. The DNA of the CDR3 is TGTGCCAGCAGCCTGTCTCACGGCCAGCCCCAGCATTTT.

The V call is TRBV9, the J call TRBJ1-6; 7 bases are a match to TRBD1. The CDR3 runs 18 residues. J lost 0 bases, V lost 0 bases, and 6 bases had no gene match. Germline assignment: CDR1 SGDLS and CDR2 YYNGEE. For the CDR3, the DNA is TGTGCCAGCAGCGTAGGACAGGGCTTCAACTCCTATAATTCACCCCTCCACTTT. It specifies CASSVGQGFNSYNSPLHF.